The 20 T cell receptor beta chains given below trace back to one sample, sequenced in a study of blood T cell repertoires in COVID-19. Data came from immunoSEQ multiplex PCR; TCRdb stores just in-frame clones and leaves some out. The data contain fewer than 250,000 clones, about 86% of them singletons. The sequenced material came from PBMCs or T cells enriched from blood (not recorded which). Receptors originate from a woman in her 50s with acute COVID-19.

The V and J genes are TRBV6-5 and TRBJ2-3; D not certain. This CDR3 has 15 residues. CDR1 and CDR2 (germline): MNHEY, SVGAGI. The V end lost 2 bases, the J end lost 2 bases, and 11 bases lay between the germline ends. The CDR3 DNA sequence: TGTGCCAGCAGTTACAGTGTTCAGTACACAGATACGCAGTATTTT. Amino acid sequence: CASSYSVQYTDTQYF.

This chain joins TRBV5-1 and TRBJ2-7, with D perhaps TRBD1 (6 bases). CDR1 is SGHRS, CDR2 YFSETQ, per germline. The CDR3 loop spans 14 amino acids. V lost 4 bases and J 2 bases, leaving 13 bases between the germline ends. The chain's CDR3 is CASSASGGPYEQYF. The CDR3 nucleotides read TGCGCCAGCAGCGCGTCTGGGGGCCCCTACGAGCAGTACTTC. Full variable domain (remainder filled in from reference TRBV5-1 and TRBJ2-7): KAGVTQTPRYLIKTRGQQVTLSCSPISGHRSVSWYQQTPGQGLQFLFEYFSETQRNKGNFPGRFSGRQFSNSRSEMNVSTLELGDSALYLCASSASGGPYEQYFGPGTRLTVT.

The chain links TRBV7-2 to TRBJ2-3; 10 nucleotides agree with TRBD2. The CDR3 sequence is 16 residues long. The germline gives CDR1 SGHTA, CDR2 FQGNSA. With 1 base clipped from V and 4 bases from J, the junction kept 5 bases outside the gene matches. The CDR3 DNA sequence: TGTGCCAGCAGCTTAGTACTAGCGGGACTCGCAGATACGCAGTATTTT. Translated, it gives CASSLVLAGLADTQYF.

The chain couples TRBV5-1 to TRBJ1-6, with D maybe TRBD1 (6 bases). With 7 bases removed from V and 8 bases from J, the gap between germline ends came to 19 bases. The germline V gene encodes CDR1 SGHRS and CDR2 YFSETQ. The CDR3 is 15 amino acids. The CDR3: CASRREGQIYSPLHF. The DNA of the CDR3 is TGCGCCAGCCGGCGAGAAGGACAGATCTATTCACCCCTCCACTTT.

This sequence joins TRBV7-3 and TRBJ2-5; TRBD2 agrees at 7 bases. The CDR3 is 13 residues long. Per the germline V gene, CDR1 is SGHTA and CDR2 is FQGTGA. The V segment lost 8 bases and the J segment 0 bases; nucleotides outside the gene matches: 3. CDR3 nucleotide sequence: TGTGCCAGCTCTAGCGGATACCAAGAGACCCAGTACTTC. Protein: CASSSGYQETQYF.

The rearrangement uses TRBV11-3 and TRBJ1-1; TRBD1 matches 9 bases. The germline CDR1 and CDR2 sequences are SGHNT and YENEEA. Losses at the gene ends were 4 bases for V and 8 bases for J; bases not matched to a gene: 11. The CDR3 length is 15 residues. For the CDR3, the DNA is TGTGCCAGCAGCTCCCCCGGGACAGGGCTATCGGAAGCTTTCTTT. Translated, it gives CASSSPGTGLSEAFF.

V gene TRBV7-2 combines with J gene TRBJ2-3; 11 bases align to TRBD2. V trimming: 2 bases; J trimming: 6 bases; junction bases outside the gene matches: 10. CDR3 length: 17 residues. Looked up from germline, CDR1 is SGHTA and CDR2 is FQGNSA. The CDR3, as DNA: TGTGCCAGCAGCTTACCTAGCGGGAGGTTTTTTGAGGATACGCAGTATTTT. Protein: CASSLPSGRFFEDTQYF.

This sequence joins TRBV4-1 and TRBJ2-3; TRBD1 matches at 7 bases. The germline gives CDR1 MGHRA, CDR2 YSYEKL. V lost 4 bases, J lost 0 bases, and 7 bases stayed unmatched. The CDR3 totals 16 residues. For the CDR3, the DNA is TGCGCCAGCAGCCGAACTGACAGGGTGAGCACAGATACGCAGTATTTT. This gives the protein CASSRTDRVSTDTQYF.

V and J are TRBV21-1 and TRBJ2-1; TRBD2 is taken as the D call from the table, unchecked against the DNA. TRBV21-1 is a known pseudogene. CDR3 length equals 17 residues. The DNA for the CDR3 is TGTGCCAGCAGCAAAAGTAAAGACTTTAGCGGGAGAAATGAGCAGTTCTTC. As protein: CASSKSKDFSGRNEQFF.

The chain recombines TRBV7-8 with TRBJ2-3, with 10 bases matching TRBD2. There are 15 residues in the CDR3. J lost 4 bases, V lost 7 bases, and 8 bases had no gene match. Germline lookup yields CDR1 SGHVS and CDR2 FQNEAQ. The CDR3 bases are TGTGCCAGCACCGTTGGACTAGCGGTCGCAGATACGCAGTATTTT. Translating it yields CASTVGLAVADTQYF.

The chain is built from TRBV7-2 and TRBJ2-5; TRBD2 matches at 13 bases. The CDR3 is made up of 18 amino acids. The ends lost 0 bases at V and 1 base at J; junction bases unmatched: 5. The germline gives CDR1 SGHTA, CDR2 FQGNSA. CDR3 residues: CASSLARTSGRAQETQYF. DNA for the CDR3: TGTGCCAGCAGCTTAGCGCGAACTAGCGGGAGGGCCCAAGAGACCCAGTACTTC.

This rearrangement joins TRBV11-3 to TRBJ2-1, with 11 bases identical to TRBD2. This CDR3 has 16 residues. Per germline, CDR1 SGHNT and CDR2 YENEEA. Trimming took 2 bases from V and 8 from J; bases not matched to a gene: 8. Here the CDR3 reads CASSLRLAGGVYEQFF. The CDR3 coding sequence is TGTGCCAGCAGCTTACGGCTAGCGGGGGGTGTTTATGAGCAGTTCTTC.

The rearrangement links TRBV21-1 to TRBJ2-7; TRBD1, the table's D call, lacks a check against the DNA. TRBV21-1 is a known pseudogene. The CDR3 spans 15 residues. CDR3 DNA sequence: TGTGCCAGCAGCAAGGCAGGGGGCCCTCTCTACGAGCAGTACTTC. It codes for CASSKAGGPLYEQYF.

The V gene is TRBV6-5, the J gene TRBJ2-7, with 8 positions matching TRBD1. The J segment lost 2 bases and the V segment lost 2 bases, leaving 2 bases of the junction unmatched. The CDR3 has 14 residues. CDR1 and CDR2 (germline): MNHEY, SVGAGI. DNA of the CDR3: TGTGCCAGCAGTTACGCGGACAGGGCCTACGAGCAGTACTTC. Residues: CASSYADRAYEQYF.

This clone has a handful of counts. This sample also contains other DNA sequences that code for the same CDR3. V and J are TRBV5-4 and TRBJ2-3, with D perhaps matching TRBD1 (5 bases). Germline CDR1 is SGHNT and CDR2 is YYREEE (reference sequence). This CDR3 spans 15 amino acids. Trimming took off 1 base at V and 2 bases at J, with 11 bases between the two ends. The CDR3: CASSLRGGYTDTQYF. The CDR3, as DNA: TGTGCCAGCAGCTTGAGGGGCGGCTACACAGATACGCAGTATTTT.

With respect to this clone: This specimen includes other DNA sequences encoding the same CDR3. This chain links TRBV30 with TRBJ2-6; D perhaps matches TRBD1 (5 bases). The germline CDR1 and CDR2 sequences are GTSNPN and SVGIG (reference sequence). This CDR3 region has 14 residues. V shed 2 bases and J shed 1 base, with 6 bases lying between them. CDR3 region: CAWSRGSGANVLTF. The CDR3 DNA reads as TGTGCCTGGAGTAGGGGTTCTGGGGCCAACGTCCTGACTTTC. Full variable domain (remainder filled in from reference TRBV30 and TRBJ2-6): SQTIHQWPATLVQPVGSPLSLECTVEGTSNPNLYWYRQAAGRGLQLLFYSVGIGQISSEVPQNLSASRPQDRQFILSSKKLLLSDSGFYLCAWSRGSGANVLTFGAGSRLTVL.

The chain employs TRBV18 and TRBJ2-7, with TRBD1 identical over 7 bases. CDR3 length: 14 residues. Germline CDR1 and CDR2: KGHSH and LQKENI. J lost 6 bases, V lost 5 bases, and 10 bases had no gene match. The CDR3: CASSSRQGEGEQYF. The CDR3 nucleotides read TGTGCCAGCTCATCGAGACAGGGAGAGGGCGAGCAGTACTTC.

As DNA, the CDR3 is TGTGCCAGCTCACCGGACAGGGGGGAGCAGCCCCAGCATTTT. This codes for CASSPDRGEQPQHF. V is TRBV18 and J is TRBJ1-5; 10 bases agree with TRBD1. The CDR3 extends over 14 amino acids. Trimming removed 3 bases from V and 7 bases from J; junction bases left unmatched: 3. The germline gives CDR1 KGHSH, CDR2 LQKENI.

The chain recombines TRBV30 with TRBJ2-5; a weak D match, TRBD2 (6 bases). Germline CDR1 reads GTSNPN; CDR2 reads SVGIG (reference sequence). Trimming removed 0 bases from V and 10 bases from J, with 15 bases in between. This CDR3 has 13 amino acids. CDR3 in amino acids: CAWSVMANGGQYF. Written as DNA, the CDR3 is TGTGCCTGGAGTGTGATGGCGAACGGGGGCCAGTACTTC.

This clone has at least ten counts. The rearrangement joins TRBV6-4 to TRBJ1-2; the D gene is possibly TRBD1 (5 bases). Trimming removed 6 bases from V and 7 bases from J, with 27 bases in between. The CDR3 runs to 17 residues. The germline gives CDR1 MRHNA, CDR2 SNTAGT. CDR3 sequence (DNA): TGTGCCAGCAGCCCATCTTTGGGTAGAGGGACTGCAGTTGGCTACACCTTC. Residues: CASSPSLGRGTAVGYTF.